The 31 T cell receptor beta chains in this list originate from one sample, sequenced in a study of breast tumors, draining lymph nodes, adjacent tissues. Breast cancer patients provided tissue from their axillary draining lymph nodes. TCRdb re-called the multiplex PCR reads with MiXCR, one entry per CDR3 protein. Found here are around 230,000 distinct CDR3 sequences, around 32% of them singletons; the top ten hold approximately 1.4%. Sample: axillary lymph node tissue. Source of these receptors: a female donor with breast cancer. Some clones in this sample may be carry-over from other donors' samples.

This clonotype occurred many times. The chain couples TRBV19 to TRBJ1-3; TRBD1 aligns across 8 bases. J gave up 4 bases and V 5 bases, and 10 bases lay outside the gene matches. CDR3 length: 16 residues. Germline loops: CDR1 LNHDA, CDR2 SQIVND (reference sequence). DNA of the CDR3: TGTGCCAGTAGTCTCCGACAGGGGAGGGCAGGAAACACCATATATTTT. Its translation is CASSLRQGRAGNTIYF.

With respect to this clonotype: This CDR3 is missing its conserved last phenylalanine or tryptophan, likely due to a read error. No DNA is shown, since the ends of the CDR3 on it are uncertain; the CDR3 is the one TCRdb lists. The chain uses TRBV2 and TRBJ1-6; TRBD1 is the table's D call and was not checked against the DNA. Ends included, the CDR3 has 8 residues. Germline lookup yields CDR1 SNHLY and CDR2 FYNNEI. This CDR3 is CASSSRVA.

This clonotype was seen at least ten times. The genes are TRBV29-1 and TRBJ2-2, with D hard to call. The CDR3 consists of 12 residues. In germline, CDR1 is SQVTM, CDR2 ANQGSEA. The V end lost 5 bases, the J end lost 8 bases, and 12 bases lay between the germline ends. CDR3 nucleotides: TGCAGCGTTTCCCAACCACCGGGGGAGCTGTTTTTT. This sequence encodes CSVSQPPGELFF.

The table lists this clonotype with many counts. The rearrangement links TRBV5-1 to TRBJ1-2; weak D call: TRBD1 (6 bases). CDR1 and CDR2 (germline): SGHRS, YFSETQ. V gave up 2 bases and J gave up 3 bases, with 11 bases separating them. This CDR3 spans 14 amino acids. CDR3 bases: TGCGCCAGCAGCTTAGACAGGCGGTACTATGGCTACACCTTC. This gives the protein CASSLDRRYYGYTF.

This clonotype was seen many times. The chain has TRBV4-1 and TRBJ1-4; D possibly corresponds to TRBD1 (5 bases). The germline CDR1 and CDR2 sequences are MGHRA and YSYEKL. CDR3 length equals 15 residues. Trimming pared 6 bases from V and 0 bases from J, leaving 11 bases between. In DNA, the CDR3 is TGCGCCAGCAGGGTCCGGGGGGCAACTAATGAAAAACTGTTTTTT. As protein: CASRVRGATNEKLFF.

This clonotype was seen once. The CDR3 does not end in the conserved phenylalanine or tryptophan, so this is likely a read error. It is unclear where the CDR3 begins or ends on the DNA, so no DNA is shown, and the CDR3 is as TCRdb lists it. The J gene is TRBJ2-5, the V gene TRBV7-9; TRBD2 is the table's D call, not checked against the DNA. Germline assignment: CDR1 SEHNR and CDR2 FQNEAQ (reference sequence). The length of the CDR3 is 9 amino acids, counting both ends. CDR3 loop: CASSLGLAG.

In this sample, this clonotype turned up a few times. It may be a read error: a sequence one base away is much more abundant. The chain uses TRBV20-1 and TRBJ2-5; D is ambiguous. CDR3 length equals 12 residues. Per the germline V gene, CDR1 is DFQATT and CDR2 is SNEGSKA (reference sequence). In DNA form, the CDR3 reads TGCAGTGCCGGGCAGACTTCAGAGACCCCGTACTTC. This encodes CSAGQTSETPYF.

This clonotype has a count of ten or more. The DNA of the CDR3 is TGTGCCAGCAGTTACTCGAAAGTTCCGGGACAGGCTGGGTCACCCCTCCACTTT. Amino acids: CASSYSKVPGQAGSPLHF. V and J are TRBV6-5 and TRBJ1-6; 8 nucleotides match TRBD1. This CDR3 contains 18 residues. V dropped 0 bases and J dropped 10; count of bases not matched to a gene: 14. Germline lookup yields CDR1 MNHEY and CDR2 SVGAGI.

This clonotype came up a few times. The chain uses TRBV18 and TRBJ2-1; 7 bases align to TRBD1. V shed 3 bases and J 6 bases; nucleotides not matched to a gene: 8. The CDR3 is 15 amino acids. CDR1 is KGHSH and CDR2 is LQKENI in the germline V gene. The CDR3 reads CASSPRRQGVNEQFF. The CDR3 region has the DNA TGTGCCAGCTCACCTCGGAGACAGGGTGTCAATGAGCAGTTCTTC.

This chain uses TRBV5-1 with TRBJ1-1; D perhaps matches TRBD1 (5 bases). The CDR3 length is 18 residues. In germline, CDR1 is SGHRS, CDR2 YFSETQ. V gave up 0 bases and J gave up 0 bases, with 18 bases separating them. This CDR3 is CASSLAGSRGGMNTEAFF. The CDR3 region has the DNA TGCGCCAGCAGCTTGGCCGGGTCGCGGGGGGGAATGAACACTGAAGCTTTCTTT.

Comment on this clonotype: Given a much more abundant clone one base away, this may be a read error. Without the conserved terminal phenylalanine or tryptophan, this CDR3 likely stems from a read error. The chain employs TRBV30 and TRBJ2-1, with D perhaps being TRBD1 or TRBD2 (6 bases each). Germline loops: CDR1 GTSNPN, CDR2 SVGIG (reference sequence). The V gene lost 5 bases and the J gene lost 10 bases, with 15 bases spanning the gap. The CDR3 extends over 12 amino acids. The CDR3 bases are TGTGCCTGGGGTCTTGGGGGGCGGGAGCAGTTCCTC. Protein product: CAWGLGGREQFL.

The gene calls are TRBV9 and TRBJ2-6; D is unresolved. This CDR3 contains 13 residues. The V end lost 1 base, the J end lost 4 bases, and 3 bases lay between the germline ends. Germline V gene data show CDR1 as SGDLS and CDR2 as YYNGEE. CDR3 DNA: TGTGCCAGCAGCGTACAGGGGGCCAACGTCCTGACTTTC. This codes for CASSVQGANVLTF.

A word on this clonotype: This may be a read error, as it is one base from a much larger clone. The rearrangement links TRBV11-3 to TRBJ2-1; 12 positions match TRBD2. The germline gives CDR1 SGHNT, CDR2 YENEEA. The CDR3 runs 17 residues. The CDR3 here is CASSLGRTSGDSNERFF. CDR3 DNA: TGTGCCAGCAGCTTAGGGCGGACTAGCGGGGATTCCAATGAGCGGTTCTTC.

In regard to this clonotype: Possible read error: a much larger clone is one base away. The chain is built from TRBV6-5 and TRBJ2-1; D is uncertain. This CDR3 is 14 amino acids long. CDR1 and CDR2 (germline): MNHEY, SVGAGI. In nucleotides, the CDR3 is TGTGTCAGCAGTTACTCATTATCTTACAATGAGCAGTTCTTC. This encodes CVSSYSLSYNEQFF.

This clonotype has at least ten counts. The J gene is TRBJ2-6, the V gene TRBV5-5, with 7 bases fitting TRBD1. Germline-derived CDR1 and CDR2 are SGHKS and YYEKEE (reference sequence). Trimming at V came to 4 bases and at J to 3 bases, leaving 10 bases not matched to a gene. This CDR3 has 17 amino acids. CDR3 nucleotide sequence: TGTGCCAGCAGCACCCGACAGGGTCTCGGTGGGGCCAACGTCCTGACTTTC. Encoded protein: CASSTRQGLGGANVLTF.

This clonotype came up many times. The chain is built from TRBV28 and TRBJ2-5, with D perhaps matching TRBD2 (5 bases). Per germline, CDR1 MDHEN and CDR2 SYDVKM. V shed 8 bases and J shed 3 bases, with 16 bases lying between them. This CDR3 spans 14 amino acids. The CDR3 here is CASSPGSSEETQYF. For the CDR3, the DNA is TGTGCCAGCTCCCCGGGGAGTTCAGAAGAGACCCAGTACTTC.

This clonotype was observed many times. This chain joins TRBV18 and TRBJ2-5; 7 bases map to TRBD1. Trimming at V came to 6 bases and at J to 5 bases, leaving 12 bases not matched to a gene. The germline gives CDR1 KGHSH, CDR2 LQKENI. The CDR3 sequence is 15 residues long. The CDR3 sequence: CASSPRAGGSETQYF. For the CDR3, the DNA is TGTGCCAGCTCCCCAAGGGCAGGGGGAAGCGAGACCCAGTACTTC.

The gene calls are TRBV7-3 and TRBJ2-1; the match to TRBD2 covers 9 bases. The CDR3 is 15 amino acids. Germline V gives CDR1 SGHTA, CDR2 FQGTGA. V was pared by 5 bases and J by 3 bases, with 5 bases of the junction left unmatched. The CDR3 loop is CASSPSSGVYNEQFF. The DNA for the CDR3 is TGTGCCAGCAGCCCTTCTAGCGGGGTCTACAATGAGCAGTTCTTC.

The rearrangement joins TRBV6-2 or TRBV6-3 to TRBJ2-6; 13 nucleotides match TRBD2. The CDR3 loop spans 17 amino acids. CDR1 is MNHEY and CDR2 is SVGEGT in the germline V gene. The junction had 4 bases not matched to a gene; V was cut back by 7 bases and J by 1 base. This CDR3 is CASNGLAGVSGANVLTF. The CDR3 DNA reads TGTGCCAGCAACGGACTAGCGGGAGTATCTGGGGCCAACGTCCTGACTTTC.

Ten or more counts support this clonotype. This chain connects TRBV6-1 to TRBJ1-3; no clear D. The CDR3 consists of 15 residues. Germline V CDR1 and CDR2: MNHNS, SASEGT. V lost 7 bases, J lost 7 bases, and 20 bases lay in between. CDR3 sequence reads: CASNLGTNIFNTIYF. In DNA, the CDR3 is TGTGCCAGCAATTTGGGCACCAACATTTTCAACACCATATATTTT.

For this clonotype: At one boundary the junction diverges from the germline segment, which might be a read error. The chain joins TRBV7-9 to TRBJ2-7; D is unclear. The CDR3 is 15 residues long. The V gene's germline CDR1 is SEHNR and CDR2 FQNEAQ (reference sequence). The chain's CDR3 is CASSSGRKRSYEQHF. The CDR3 DNA follows: TGTGCCAGCAGTTCCGGACGGAAGCGCTCCTACGAGCAGCACTTC.

Comments on this clonotype: In this CDR3 the conserved last residue, phenylalanine or tryptophan, is missing, so a read error is likely. The rearrangement links TRBV19 to TRBJ1-5, with 7 bases matching TRBD1. This CDR3 contains 14 residues. The junction had 12 bases not matched to a gene; V was cut back by 5 bases and J by 11 bases. The germline gives CDR1 LNHDA, CDR2 SQIVND (reference sequence). In DNA, the CDR3 is TGTGCCAGTAGTCAGACCCCAGGGGGAGAGACCCAGCATCTT. It codes for CASSQTPGGETQHL.

V gene TRBV27 combines with J gene TRBJ1-6; D not resolved. The CDR3 runs to 15 residues. Germline V lookup: CDR1 MNHEY, CDR2 SMNVEV (reference sequence). V lost 2 bases to trimming and J lost 6 bases, with 11 bases between them. Here the CDR3 reads CASSLGWGGNSPLHF. DNA for the CDR3: TGTGCCAGCAGTTTAGGGTGGGGAGGTAATTCACCCCTCCACTTT.

This clonotype occurred many times. The chain combines TRBV20-1 with TRBJ2-3; no reliable D call. V lost 0 bases and J 0 bases, leaving 1 base between the germline ends. This CDR3 region has 12 residues. Germline V gene sequence: CDR1 DFQATT, CDR2 SNEGSKA (reference sequence). CDR3: CSARESTDTQYF. DNA of the CDR3: TGCAGTGCTAGAGAAAGCACAGATACGCAGTATTTT.

This clonotype was picked up many times. J is TRBJ2-3 and V is TRBV7-3; D assignment may be TRBD1 or TRBD2 (7 bases each). The CDR3 totals 15 residues. Trimming took 5 bases from V and 1 from J, leaving 13 bases between them. The V gene's germline CDR1 is SGHTA and CDR2 FQGTGA. DNA of the CDR3: TGTGCCAGCAGCCCCCAGGGGGGGGGCACAGATACGCAGTATTTT. It codes for CASSPQGGGTDTQYF.

This clonotype has at least ten counts. The chain recombines TRBV20-1 with TRBJ1-5; no reliable D call. V was clipped by 6 bases and J by 4 bases, with 16 bases between them. The germline V gene encodes CDR1 DFQATT and CDR2 SNEGSKA (reference sequence). The CDR3 loop spans 14 amino acids. For the CDR3, the DNA is TGCAGTGCGAGGATGGACCGGCTTAATCAGCCCCAGCATTTT. Amino acids: CSARMDRLNQPQHF.

This clonotype was seen repeatedly, ten times or more. This chain connects TRBV19 to TRBJ2-1; a possible D gene is TRBD2 (5 bases). The CDR3 sequence is 12 residues long. Germline V CDR1 and CDR2: LNHDA, SQIVND (reference sequence). Trimming pared 3 bases from V and 10 bases from J, leaving 10 bases between. CDR3 sequence: CASSIRGGEQFF. CDR3 DNA: TGTGCCAGTAGTATCCGGGGTGGGGAGCAGTTCTTC.

This clonotype was picked up many times. The V and J genes are TRBV18 and TRBJ2-1; tentatively, D is TRBD1 (5 bases). Trimming removed 1 base at V and 4 bases at J, with 8 bases between. This CDR3 comprises 14 residues. The germline gives CDR1 KGHSH, CDR2 LQKENI. CDR3 nucleotides: TGTGCCAGCTCACCACTAGGACAATACAATGAGCAGTTCTTC. It yields the protein CASSPLGQYNEQFF.

The V gene is TRBV29-1, the J gene TRBJ1-4; the D is unclear. Trimming left V 4 bases short and J 1 base short, with 10 bases between. Germline-derived CDR1 and CDR2 are SQVTM and ANQGSEA. The CDR3 runs 14 residues. In DNA, the CDR3 is TGCAGCGTTGCGATTGCGGGAACTAATGAAAAACTGTTTTTT. It is translated as CSVAIAGTNEKLFF.

J is TRBJ2-5 and V is TRBV19, with D hard to call. Between the trimmed V and J ends, which lost 8 bases and 9 bases, there was a span of 22 bases. CDR3 length: 14 residues. Germline CDR1 and CDR2: LNHDA and SQIVND (reference sequence). CDR3 nucleotide sequence: TGTGCCAGTGTGCCGGTGAACGGCAATCAGCCCCAGTACTTC. It codes for CASVPVNGNQPQYF.

Ten or more counts support this clonotype. This chain connects TRBV19 to TRBJ2-2, with TRBD1 matching over 8 bases. This CDR3 spans 16 amino acids. Germline values: CDR1 LNHDA, CDR2 SQIVND (reference sequence). With 5 bases clipped from V and 5 bases from J, the junction kept 10 bases outside the gene matches. The CDR3 DNA is TGTGCCAGTAGTCCCAGACCGGGACAGGAGACCGGGGAGCTGTTTTTT. Its protein is CASSPRPGQETGELFF.